This T cell receptor beta chain came from a study of cytomegalovirus exposure and HLA in healthy donors. Sequenced by immunoSEQ multiplex PCR; TCRdb stores in-frame clones only, minus some. The sample yields tens of thousands of clones, 90% to 95% seen once. Germline-derived CDR1 and CDR2 are SQVTM and ANQGSEA. The CDR3 has 15 residues. V lost 3 bases to trimming and J lost 7 bases; unmatched junction nucleotides: 12. Sequenced: PBMCs. The source is a woman aged 18-29 years in good health and CMV-seronegative. The rearrangement links TRBV29-1 to TRBJ2-1; 7 nucleotides match TRBD2. The CDR3: CSVDLAASLGNEQFF. Written as DNA, the CDR3 is TGCAGCGTTGATCTAGCGGCCTCGCTAGGGAATGAGCAGTTCTTC.